This TCR beta chain was retrieved from a study of identifying expanded T cells in peripheral blood. The protocol was immunoSEQ multiplex PCR, while the TCRdb copy is restricted to in-frame clones and leaves out a portion. The repertoire includes 120,000 or so clones, more than 80% of them detected once, and 3% to 4% sits in the top ten. The CDR3 has 18 amino acids. V trimming: 4 bases; J trimming: 4 bases; junction bases outside the gene matches: 11. Germline-derived CDR1 and CDR2 are MGHRA and YSYEKL. Collection occurred without any documented infections or immune events in donors. This clone has just a few counts.

Sequenced: blood. The sequence derives from a person aged 18 to 75 in good health. The chain uses TRBV4-1 and TRBJ2-3, with 13 positions matching TRBD2. For the CDR3, the DNA is TGCGCCAGCAGCCTCCTCCCATCAACTAGCGGGGGGGCAGATACGCAGTATTTT. This gives the protein CASSLLPSTSGGADTQYF.